These T cell receptor beta chains were read from a single sample in a study of shared clonotypes between healthy human individuals. The table came from immunoSEQ multiplex PCR; TCRdb's copy has only in-frame clones and leaves some out. The repertoire holds about 680,000 clones, with about two thirds as singletons. The sequenced sample was memory CD4+ T cells sorted from blood. The source of these receptors is a woman aged 25 to 45 in good health. CDR3s include the opening cysteine and the closing phenylalanine or tryptophan. The order of the fields is V gene, clone size, J gene, D gene, CDR3 protein, CDR3 DNA. D genes are given only for firm matches. A clone size is listed for some rows: how often the clone was seen (once, few, many), or a class if it is expanded.

TRBV18,many,TRBJ2-3,NA,CASSPGGSTQYF,TGTGCCAGCTCACCAGGGGGGTCTACGCAGTATTTT
TRBV18,NA,TRBJ2-7,TRBD2,CASSPPGGLSYEQYF,TGTGCCAGCTCACCACCCGGGGGACTATCCTACGAGCAGTACTTC
TRBV19,NA,TRBJ1-2,NA,CASSISGQDGYTF,TGTGCCAGTAGTATATCGGGGCAGGATGGCTACACCTTC
TRBV6-6,NA,TRBJ2-7,TRBD1,CASSTEDRGRLYEQYF,TGTGCCAGCAGTACTGAAGACAGGGGGCGCTTGTACGAGCAGTACTTC
TRBV5-1,NA,TRBJ2-1,NA,CASSPTVEYNEQFF,TGCGCCAGCAGCCCTACAGTGGAATACAATGAGCAGTTCTTC
TRBV7-8,NA,TRBJ2-7,NA,CASSPNSPYEQYF,TGTGCCAGCAGCCCGAATTCCCCTTACGAGCAGTACTTC
TRBV7-9,once,TRBJ2-1,TRBD2,CASRVAGASYNEQFF,TGTGCCAGCAGAGTAGCGGGGGCCTCCTACAATGAGCAGTTCTTC
TRBV2,NA,TRBJ1-2,NA,CASSDLQGSYGYTF,TGTGCCAGCAGTGATCTCCAGGGGTCCTATGGCTACACCTTC
TRBV5-1,NA,TRBJ1-2,NA,CASSLAPERGVYGYTF,TGCGCCAGCAGCTTGGCCCCGGAGAGGGGAGTCTATGGCTACACCTTC
TRBV7-8,NA,TRBJ1-5,NA,CASSLRGRSNQPQHF,TGTGCCAGCAGCTTACGGGGGCGGAGCAATCAGCCCCAGCATTTT
TRBV28,NA,TRBJ1-5,TRBD1,CASSHDRGTYSNQPQHF,TGTGCCAGCAGTCACGACAGGGGCACGTATAGCAATCAGCCCCAGCATTTT
TRBV5-6,NA,TRBJ2-5,NA,CASSDSGTQETQYF,TGTGCCAGCAGCGATAGCGGTACGCAAGAGACCCAGTACTTC
TRBV7-9,once,TRBJ2-3,TRBD2,CASSMNPAGVSTDTQYF,TGTGCCAGCAGCATGAACCCAGCGGGAGTTAGCACAGATACGCAGTATTTT
TRBV6-5,NA,TRBJ2-1,TRBD1,CASSYASTGGNEQFF,TGTGCCAGCAGTTACGCCTCTACAGGGGGGAATGAGCAGTTCTTC
TRBV27,NA,TRBJ2-1,NA,CASTRKTNLNNEQFF,TGTGCCAGCACCCGAAAGACCAACCTTAACAATGAGCAGTTCTTC
TRBV7-9,NA,TRBJ2-3,NA,CASSLAQSRDTQYF,TGTGCCAGCAGCTTAGCGCAGTCGAGAGATACGCAGTATTTT
TRBV6-1,NA,TRBJ1-2,NA,CASRVKGFGYTF,TGTGCCAGCAGGGTGAAGGGATTTGGCTACACCTTC
TRBV28,NA,TRBJ2-7,TRBD1,CASGTTGGLSYEQYF,TGTGCCAGCGGTACGACAGGGGGGCTGTCCTACGAGCAGTACTTC
TRBV18,NA,TRBJ2-5,TRBD2,CASSHDTSGSSQETQYF,TGTGCCAGCTCACACGACACTAGCGGGAGTAGTCAAGAGACCCAGTACTTC